Presented here are 30 T cell receptor beta chains from one specimen sequenced in a study of cytomegalovirus exposure and HLA in healthy donors. It was with 60 Vbeta and 13 Jbeta primers that the PCR ran. Libraries were prepared by immunoSEQ multiplex PCR; TCRdb keeps only in-frame clonotypes and omits some of them. The sample includes over 200,000 clones, around 80% of them seen just once. The sample was PBMCs. These receptors all come from a middle-aged man in good health and CMV-seropositive.

The chain combines TRBV9 with TRBJ2-3, with 9 bases aligning to TRBD2. The V gene's germline CDR1 is SGDLS and CDR2 YYNGEE. The CDR3 sequence is 15 residues long. The V gene end was trimmed by 3 bases and the J gene end by 8 bases; junction bases not matched to a gene: 10. The CDR3 DNA reads as TGTGCCAGCAGCGGACTAGCGGAGGTATTAGTTACGCAGTATTTT. It specifies CASSGLAEVLVTQYF. Filled out from reference TRBV9 and TRBJ2-3, the complete variable domain reads DSGVTQTPKHLITATGQRVTLRCSPRSGDLSVYWYQQSLDQGLQFLIQYYNGEERAKGNILERFSAQQFPDLHSELNLSSLELGDSALYFCASSGLAEVLVTQYFGPGTRLTVL.

V usage is TRBV4-2 and J usage is TRBJ2-3, with 9 nucleotides matching TRBD2. V shed 3 bases, J shed 2 bases, and the junction held 9 bases outside the gene matches. In germline, CDR1 is LGHNA, CDR2 YNFKEQ. This CDR3 is built from 17 residues. The DNA for the CDR3 is TGTGCCAGCAGCCAGACGAAGACTAGCGGTCCCACAGATACGCAGTATTTT. Translated: CASSQTKTSGPTDTQYF.

The gene calls are TRBV5-1 and TRBJ1-1; D is possibly TRBD1 (5 bases). V lost 6 bases and J 0 bases, leaving 15 bases between the germline ends. Germline assignment: CDR1 SGHRS and CDR2 YFSETQ. This CDR3 is 15 amino acids long. This CDR3 reads CASKSAGLMNTEAFF. DNA of the CDR3: TGCGCCAGCAAAAGCGCGGGGCTGATGAACACTGAAGCTTTCTTT. Using reference TRBV5-1 and TRBJ1-1 for the parts outside the CDR3, the full variable domain is KAGVTQTPRYLIKTRGQQVTLSCSPISGHRSVSWYQQTPGQGLQFLFEYFSETQRNKGNFPGRFSGRQFSNSRSEMNVSTLELGDSALYLCASKSAGLMNTEAFFGQGTRLTVV.

This clone was seen a handful of times. This chain links TRBV11-1 with TRBJ2-1, with TRBD2 identical over 12 bases. This CDR3 comprises 15 residues. Germline assignment: CDR1 SGHAT and CDR2 FQDESV (reference sequence). Trimming cost V 4 bases and J 7 bases; bases outside gene matches: 5. CDR3 coding DNA: TGTGCCAGCAGCTCCCAGACTAGCGGGAGTAATGAGCAGTTCTTC. It specifies CASSSQTSGSNEQFF.

CDR3 DNA: TGTGCCAGCAACCCCGGGACAGGCAGGAATGAGCAGTTCTTC. As protein: CASNPGTGRNEQFF. The rearrangement uses TRBV6-1 and TRBJ2-1; TRBD1 agrees at 8 bases. Germline V CDR1 and CDR2: MNHNS, SASEGT. The CDR3 has 14 amino acids. With 7 bases clipped from V and 7 bases from J, the junction kept 9 bases outside the gene matches.

CDR3 DNA: TGTGCCAGCAGATACGGACAGCGGGAGACCCAGTACTTC. Translated, it gives CASRYGQRETQYF. The V gene is TRBV6-1, the J gene TRBJ2-5; D might be TRBD1 (6 bases). CDR1 MNHNS and CDR2 SASEGT come from the germline V gene. The CDR3 extends over 13 amino acids. V dropped 6 bases and J dropped 5 bases, with 13 bases sitting between them.

This clone was detected a few times. The chain employs TRBV10-2 and TRBJ2-4, with 9 bases that match TRBD1. The junction had 10 bases not matched to a gene; V was cut back by 7 bases and J by 9 bases. The germline V gene encodes CDR1 WSHSY and CDR2 SAAADI. CDR3 length: 14 residues. This chain's CDR3 is CASTPGQGGGIQYF. CDR3 bases: TGCGCCAGCACTCCGGGACAGGGAGGTGGCATTCAGTACTTC.

This chain uses TRBV7-6 with TRBJ1-2; D unresolved. Trimming shortened V by 5 bases and J by 6 bases, and 10 bases separated the two germline ends. CDR3 size: 12 residues. In germline, CDR1 is SGHVS, CDR2 FNYEAQ. The CDR3 loop reads CASSNDGDGYTF. CDR3 bases: TGTGCCAGCAGCAACGACGGAGATGGCTACACCTTC.

The CDR3 DNA sequence: TGCGCCAGCAGTAGCGGGAGGGCCGCCAATGAGCAGTTCTTC. Translation: CASSSGRAANEQFF. The chain recombines TRBV10-2 with TRBJ2-1; 10 bases agree with TRBD2. CDR1 is WSHSY and CDR2 is SAAADI in the germline V gene. CDR3 length: 14 residues. Trimming removed 5 bases from V and 6 bases from J; junction bases left unmatched: 4.

The CDR3 loop reads CASSLHLQGTDTQYF. CDR3 sequence (DNA): TGTGCCAGCAGCTTACACCTACAGGGAACAGATACGCAGTATTTT. The V call is TRBV11-2, the J call TRBJ2-3, with D perhaps matching TRBD1 (6 bases). Germline CDR1 SGHAT, CDR2 FQNNGV. The CDR3 has 15 residues. Trimming took 2 bases from V and 3 from J, leaving 12 bases between them.

The V call is TRBV7-9, the J call TRBJ2-5, with D possibly TRBD1 on 5 matching bases. Germline V gene sequence: CDR1 SEHNR, CDR2 FQNEAQ (reference sequence). The CDR3 sequence is 15 residues long. Trimming took off 6 bases at V and 1 base at J, with 15 bases between the two ends. For the CDR3, the DNA is TGTGCCAGCAGTTTAAATCTCAGGGTCCAAGAGACCCAGTACTTC. It specifies CASSLNLRVQETQYF.

The rearrangement links TRBV6-1 to TRBJ2-7; possibly TRBD2 for D (5 bases). The CDR3 totals 10 residues. V was clipped by 7 bases and J by 7 bases, with 8 bases between them. The germline V gene encodes CDR1 MNHNS and CDR2 SASEGT. CDR3 bases: TGTGCCAGCATCGCGGGTGAGCAGTACTTC. Protein sequence: CASIAGEQYF.

The chain couples TRBV5-6 to TRBJ2-3, with 8 nucleotides matching TRBD2. The CDR3 has 16 amino acids. Losses at the gene ends were 2 bases for V and 3 bases for J; bases not matched to a gene: 8. The germline CDR1 and CDR2 sequences are SGHDT and YYEEEE. CDR3 bases: TGTGCCAGCAGCTTACACAGCGGGAGTGGGACAGATACGCAGTATTTT. Translation gives CASSLHSGSGTDTQYF.

The J gene is TRBJ1-1, the V gene TRBV29-1; no reliable D call. CDR3 size: 12 residues. V lost 4 bases, J lost 7 bases, and 13 bases lay in between. The germline V gene encodes CDR1 SQVTM and CDR2 ANQGSEA. The CDR3 sequence: CSVVSVQVEAFF. The DNA for the CDR3 is TGCAGCGTTGTATCAGTCCAGGTTGAAGCTTTCTTT.

The genes are TRBV9 and TRBJ2-3, with 13 bases identical to TRBD2. This CDR3 has 16 amino acids. CDR1 and CDR2 (germline): SGDLS, YYNGEE. V dropped 4 bases and J dropped 3; count of bases not matched to a gene: 5. The CDR3 bases are TGTGCCAGCAGCACCGGGACTAGCGGGACTACAGATACGCAGTATTTT. Protein sequence: CASSTGTSGTTDTQYF.

This clone turned up a few times. The chain has TRBV5-1 and TRBJ2-4, with 8 bases that match TRBD1. Germline loops: CDR1 SGHRS, CDR2 YFSETQ. Losses at the gene ends were 1 base for V and 0 bases for J; bases not matched to a gene: 9. The CDR3 is 18 residues long. The CDR3 here is CASSLTGGAGLAKNIQYF. The CDR3 DNA reads as TGCGCCAGCAGCTTGACAGGGGGTGCCGGACTAGCCAAAAACATTCAGTACTTC.

The chain carries TRBV7-9 and TRBJ1-4; 7 nucleotides align to TRBD1. Germline V gene lookup returns CDR1 SEHNR and CDR2 FQNEAQ (reference sequence). The CDR3 is 14 residues long. J gave up 4 bases and V 3 bases, and 2 bases lay outside the gene matches. Written as DNA, the CDR3 is TGTGCCAGCAGCTTGGGACAGCTTAATGAAAAACTGTTTTTT. Translated, it gives CASSLGQLNEKLFF.

The V and J genes are TRBV6-6 and TRBJ2-1, with D unclear. Trimming removed 0 bases at V and 9 bases at J, with 9 bases between. The germline V gene has CDR1 MNHNY and CDR2 SVGAGI (reference sequence). This CDR3 comprises 13 residues. DNA for the CDR3: TGTGCCAGCAGTTACTCTTACTACGGTGAGCAGTTCTTC. It is translated as CASSYSYYGEQFF.

The J gene is TRBJ2-2, the V gene TRBV7-2, with D possibly being TRBD2 (5 bases). Germline-derived CDR1 and CDR2 are SGHTA and FQGNSA. V was pared by 4 bases and J by 1 base, with 10 bases between. The CDR3 consists of 15 residues. In nucleotides, the CDR3 is TGTGCCAGCAGCTCCCAGGACTTGAACACCGGGGAGCTGTTTTTT. Its protein is CASSSQDLNTGELFF.

J is TRBJ2-5 and V is TRBV6-1, with TRBD2 matching 9 bases. Near its end, the DNA agrees better with TRBJ2-7, so the J call may be wrong. Looked up from germline, CDR1 is MNHNS and CDR2 is SASEGT. This CDR3 contains 15 residues. CDR3 sequence (DNA): TGTGCCAGCACCGCCGGCGGGAGGGGGCGCCCCGAGCAGTACTTC. Its protein product is CASTAGGRGRPEQYF.

V is TRBV6-5 and J is TRBJ1-4; TRBD1 matches 9 bases. Germline-derived CDR1 and CDR2 are MNHEY and SVGAGI. The CDR3 is 15 amino acids. After removal of 4 bases from V and 4 bases from J, the junction contained 4 bases not matched to a gene. The DNA for the CDR3 is TGTGCCAGCAGTTTAGGGACAGGGAGTAATGAAAAACTGTTTTTT. It encodes CASSLGTGSNEKLFF.

This chain joins TRBV6-5 and TRBJ1-1; D unclear. The V gene's germline CDR1 is MNHEY and CDR2 SVGAGI. Trimming took off 10 bases at V and 3 bases at J, with 15 bases between the two ends. The CDR3 runs 13 residues. The chain's CDR3 is CATHGGGDTEAFF. In nucleotides, the CDR3 is TGTGCCACCCATGGTGGCGGGGACACTGAAGCTTTCTTT.

Here the CDR3 DNA reads TGTGCCAGCAGCTCAGGGGGTTCCTACGAGCAGTACTTC. Its translation: CASSSGGSYEQYF. The rearrangement joins TRBV7-6 to TRBJ2-7, with 7 nucleotides matching TRBD1. The germline gives CDR1 SGHVS, CDR2 FNYEAQ. V lost 4 bases to trimming and J lost 1 base; unmatched junction nucleotides: 1. This CDR3 comprises 13 residues.

This chain joins TRBV5-6 and TRBJ1-4; D is uncertain. Germline V gene data show CDR1 as SGHDT and CDR2 as YYEEEE. This CDR3 spans 14 amino acids. V dropped 0 bases and J dropped 5 bases, with 8 bases sitting between them. CDR3 sequence reads: CASSLGATNEKLFF. DNA of the CDR3: TGTGCCAGCAGCTTGGGGGCGACGAATGAAAAACTGTTTTTT.

This clone was seen a few times. The chain joins TRBV7-3 to TRBJ2-2; tentative D call: TRBD1 (5 bases). CDR3 length equals 12 residues. The germline V and J ends were trimmed by 3 bases and 7 bases, with 6 bases remaining between them. The germline V gene encodes CDR1 SGHTA and CDR2 FQGTGA. CDR3 DNA sequence: TGTGCCAGCAGCTTTCAGGGCGGGGAGCTGTTTTTT. This codes for CASSFQGGELFF.

The rearrangement uses TRBV6-1 and TRBJ2-5; 8 bases line up with TRBD1. Judging by the DNA end, TRBJ2-7 fits better; the J call may be wrong. The germline gives CDR1 MNHNS, CDR2 SASEGT. The CDR3 extends over 16 amino acids. The CDR3 nucleotides read TGTGCCAGCAGTGGCCCCGAGACAGGGGTCTCCTACGAGCAGTACTTC. Translating it yields CASSGPETGVSYEQYF.

The chain links TRBV11-3 to TRBJ2-7, with D perhaps matching TRBD1 (5 bases). CDR3 length: 14 residues. Deletions cut 1 base from V and 1 base from J, with 8 bases between. Per the germline V gene, CDR1 is SGHNT and CDR2 is YENEEA. The CDR3 is CASSLGAGSYEQYV. The CDR3 region has the DNA TGTGCCAGCAGCTTAGGGGCAGGGTCCTACGAGCAGTACGTC.

The chain links TRBV5-1 to TRBJ2-1; TRBD1 matches at 7 bases. The CDR3 spans 14 residues. Germline assignment: CDR1 SGHRS and CDR2 YFSETQ. The V and J ends lost 0 bases and 8 bases, in that order; junction bases with no gene match: 5. This CDR3 reads CASSLGGQSYEQFF. Written as DNA, the CDR3 is TGCGCCAGCAGCTTGGGGGGACAGTCCTATGAGCAGTTCTTC.

This clone showed up just a few times. V usage is TRBV7-9 and J usage is TRBJ1-2, with TRBD1 matching 7 bases. The CDR3 totals 15 residues. Germline V CDR1 and CDR2: SEHNR, FQNEAQ (reference sequence). V shed 2 bases, J shed 7 bases, and the junction held 10 bases outside the gene matches. The CDR3 nucleotides read TGTGCCAGCAGCTTACCCGGGACAGTCGAGGGTGGCTACACCTTC. Amino acid sequence: CASSLPGTVEGGYTF.

The V and J genes are TRBV9 and TRBJ2-3, with D possibly being TRBD2 (7 bases). CDR1 and CDR2 from the germline V gene are SGDLS and YYNGEE. V shed 3 bases and J shed 2 bases, with 13 bases lying between them. The CDR3 totals 15 residues. CDR3 sequence: CASSEAGAHTDTQYF. In DNA form, the CDR3 reads TGTGCCAGCAGCGAGGCGGGGGCACACACAGATACGCAGTATTTT.